What follows is one T cell receptor beta chain and its context. The antigen remains unidentified. What was sequenced were expressed TCRB transcripts, since all of the isolated RNA had been reverse transcribed. Produced via immunoSEQ multiplex PCR; TCRdb's table is partial and in-frame only. This table holds some 44,000 clones, roughly 70% found once. Trimming stripped 0 bases from V and 10 bases from J, with 16 bases between. Germline V gene sequence: CDR1 MNHEY, CDR2 SVGAGI. The CDR3 contains 15 residues. This sample was taken from a study of beta chain features in type 1 diabetes. Study-wide results and caveats: Researchers report that Type 1 diabetes patients had moderately but significantly shorter TCRB CDR3s across all four CD4+ subsets.

This chain joins TRBV6-5 and TRBJ2-1; D may be TRBD1 (6 bases). The TCR sequence derives from a woman between 18 and 30 years old with type 1 diabetes. The specimen was Tregs from blood. DNA of the CDR3: TGTGCCAGCAGTTACTCGAAACAGGGATTTAGGGAGCAGTTCTTC. Amino acids: CASSYSKQGFREQFF.